The T cell receptor beta chain described here comes from a study of T cells in localized non-small cell lung cancer. Findings of the study overall: Sequencing involved a lone tumor region, leaving heterogeneity possible. Turning up in adjacent lung were a median 57 of the top 100 tumor clones. Higher adjacent-lung clonality was associated with shorter survival. It was uninvolved adjacent lung that showed the highest T cell clonality, exceeding tumor.

Method: immunoSEQ multiplex PCR; TCRdb's copy keeps in-frame clones and lacks some. The table includes approximately 11,000 clones, more than 90% detected once. The CDR3 loop spans 15 amino acids. In germline, CDR1 is MGHDK, CDR2 SYGVNS. The V end was cut by 8 bases, the J end by 1 base, with 17 bases between. Comments on this clone: What it recognizes is unknown.

V is TRBV25-1 and J is TRBJ1-1, with D tentatively TRBD1 (5 bases). The origin of this receptor is an older male donor with stage III lung adenocarcinoma. The sample in question was peripheral blood, obtained before any cancer treatment. This CDR3 is CASALMGGKNTEAFF. DNA of the CDR3: TGTGCCAGCGCCTTGATGGGGGGGAAGAACACTGAAGCTTTCTTT.